The sample holds a few counts of the clone carrying this T cell receptor beta chain. Its cognate antigen is unknown. PCR amplification relied on 60 Vbeta primers (plus 13 Jbeta primers). Assay used: immunoSEQ multiplex PCR; TCRdb lists only in-frame clones, some missing. This sample has some 130,000 clones; approximately 80% occur once, and the top ten carry about 1.5%. CDR1 SGHTA and CDR2 FQGNSA come from the germline V gene. V lost 4 bases, J lost 3 bases, and 14 bases lay in between. The CDR3 spans 15 residues. The data derive from a study of cytomegalovirus exposure and HLA in healthy donors. Findings and limits, study-wide: The only immune exposure information that was available was CMV serostatus. Some public TCRs appeared in many individuals, while most sequences were rare. In a later analysis, V- and J-gene trimming of beta chains associated with a DCLRE1C missense variant, replicated independently.

Sequencing was performed on PBMCs. The chain uses TRBV7-2 and TRBJ2-3; tentatively, D is TRBD1 (6 bases). This receptor was identified in a female donor in good health and CMV-seronegative. As DNA, the CDR3 is TGTGCCAGCAGCTCGGACAGCGCCGGAACAGATACGCAGTATTTT. It is translated as CASSSDSAGTDTQYF.